This T cell receptor beta chain originates from a study of cytomegalovirus exposure and HLA in healthy donors. For the study at large: In an early release, HLA-typed donors contributed roughly 85 million unique TCR sequences.

CDR1 is SGDLS and CDR2 is YYNGEE in the germline V gene. This CDR3 comprises 15 residues. V lost 1 base to trimming and J lost 4 bases, with 14 bases between them. PCR used 60 Vbeta primers and 13 Jbeta primers. Profiled with immunoSEQ multiplex PCR; TCRdb holds only in-frame clones, not every one. The sample contains about 92,000 clones, over 70% of which appear only once. This clonotype was obtained from a girl under 10 years old in good health and CMV-seropositive. Sample: PBMCs. The chain carries TRBV9 and TRBJ1-2; perhaps TRBD1 as D (6 bases). The CDR3 nucleotides are TGTGCCAGCAGCGTAAACAGGGTCCCTGGCTATGGCTACACCTTC. Its protein product is CASSVNRVPGYGYTF.